This entry features one TCR beta chain sequence. Its cognate antigen is unknown. Profiling relied on immunoSEQ multiplex PCR, and the TCRdb table lists in-frame clones only, not all of them. The repertoire consists of about 24,000 clones, with 95% to 96% occurring once and the leading ten covering about 1.2%. Blood CD4+ CD25-low CD127-high conventional T cells supplied the genomic DNA template. The V segment lost 6 bases and the J segment 4 bases; nucleotides outside the gene matches: 7. Germline assignment: CDR1 MNHEY and CDR2 SVGAGI. This CDR3 is 15 amino acids long. The data were obtained in a study of regulatory and conventional T cells in RAG deficiency. General study findings and limits: In Omenn syndrome, Treg and Tconv repertoires overlapped >80%. Compared with controls, unique Treg TCR beta sequences dropped roughly 100-fold in Omenn syndrome and CID/AS.

These data were also reused for a study on regulatory T cells. From that study: The PCR used 52 TRBV and 13 TRBJ primers.

Material: CD25- CD4+ T cells sorted from blood. The sequence was collected from a human donor in good health. The rearrangement links TRBV6-5 to TRBJ2-1, with TRBD1 identical over 9 bases. CDR3 sequence: CASRAGTGLYNEQFF. In DNA, the CDR3 is TGTGCCAGCAGGGCCGGGACAGGGCTGTACAATGAGCAGTTCTTC.